One and the same sample provided the 31 T cell receptor beta chains below, sequenced in a study of T cells after posttransplantation cyclophosphamide (dated by TCRdb to 2016 to 2018). Receptor libraries were prepared by the immunoSEQ multiplex PCR assay. TCRdb mirrors the immuneACCESS table, restricted to in-frame sequences. Some clones are absent from its copies; in checked studies, under half trace to an unresolved V gene, and the reason for the others is unknown. In all, the sample holds several thousand clones, and 85% to 90% of those were seen once. Of the sample, roughly 1.1% falls within the top ten clones. According to the study, the label for this sample's treatment or condition signals: high-dose cyclophosphamide on days +3 and +4 as single-agent GVHD prophylaxis. Busulfan and fludarabine conditioning, a related or unrelated marrow graft, and cyclophosphamide on days +3 and +4 were given to PTCy patients.

This specimen was CD4+ T cells sorted from blood, taken approximately 45 months after allogeneic stem cell transplant with posttransplant cyclophosphamide. Receptors were obtained from a female patient between 50 and 59 years old who received an allogeneic stem cell transplant from a related donor, was CMV-positive, and had no GVHD. Some T cells may be donor cells from the graft after a transplant.

This chain joins TRBV18 and TRBJ2-1; possibly TRBD1 for D (6 bases). Trimming removed 4 bases from V and 0 bases from J, with 10 bases in between. The CDR3 is 15 residues long. The germline V gene has CDR1 KGHSH and CDR2 LQKENI. The CDR3 loop reads CASSLWDISYNEQFF. CDR3 DNA sequence: TGTGCCAGCTCACTCTGGGACATCTCCTACAATGAGCAGTTCTTC.

The sample holds a few counts of this clone. This chain connects TRBV7-8 to TRBJ2-7; 8 bases are a match to TRBD1. V dropped 6 bases and J dropped 2; count of bases not matched to a gene: 6. This CDR3 has 14 amino acids. CDR1 and CDR2 from the germline V gene are SGHVS and FQNEAQ. As DNA, the CDR3 is TGTGCCAGCAGTTTGGGACAGGCAACCTACGAGCAGTACTTC. This gives the protein CASSLGQATYEQYF.

The genes are TRBV20-1 and TRBJ2-5, with D unresolved. The CDR3 is made up of 11 amino acids. Germline V gene data show CDR1 as DFQATT and CDR2 as SNEGSKA (reference sequence). This CDR3 reads CSWSTQETQYF. CDR3 nucleotide sequence: TGCAGCTGGAGCACCCAAGAGACCCAGTACTTC.

V is TRBV7-9 and J is TRBJ1-2; D is possibly TRBD1 (6 bases). Trimming removed 4 bases at V and 2 bases at J, with 14 bases between. From germline, CDR1 is SEHNR and CDR2 FQNEAQ (reference sequence). The CDR3 is 15 residues long. CDR3 in amino acids: CASSSDRQANYGYTF. The CDR3 DNA is TGTGCCAGCAGCTCGGATCGACAGGCGAACTATGGCTACACCTTC. Combining the CDR3 with reference TRBV7-9 and TRBJ1-2 gives the whole variable domain DTGVSQNPRHKITKRGQNVTFRCDPISEHNRLYWYRQTLGQGPEFLTYFQNEAQLEKSRLLSDRFSAERPKGSFSTLEIQRTEQGDSAMYLCASSSDRQANYGYTFGSGTRLTVV.

V usage is TRBV18 and J usage is TRBJ1-5; D call uncertain. The CDR3 extends over 15 amino acids. CDR1 and CDR2 from the germline V gene are KGHSH and LQKENI. Trimming shortened V by 2 bases and J by 4 bases, and 12 bases separated the two germline ends. Here the CDR3 DNA reads TGTGCCAGCTCACCAGATAACGGTTGGAATCAGCCCCAGCATTTT. Its protein is CASSPDNGWNQPQHF.

The V gene is TRBV29-1, the J gene TRBJ2-7, with 8 positions matching TRBD2. This CDR3 is 14 amino acids long. Germline CDR1 SQVTM, CDR2 ANQGSEA. Losses at the gene ends were 6 bases for V and 2 bases for J; bases not matched to a gene: 9. The CDR3, as DNA: TGCAGCGTGCCGGCGGGAGGTATCCCCTACGAGCAGTACTTC. Encoded protein: CSVPAGGIPYEQYF.

The chain has TRBV11-2 and TRBJ2-3; D remains ambiguous. CDR1 SGHAT and CDR2 FQNNGV come from the germline V gene. The CDR3 is 14 amino acids. The V end was cut by 5 bases, the J end by 2 bases, with 11 bases between. CDR3 nucleotides: TGTGCCAGCAGCGCCAGGCGCACCACAGATACGCAGTATTTT. Amino acid sequence: CASSARRTTDTQYF.

This chain uses TRBV19 with TRBJ1-2, with D perhaps matching TRBD1 (6 bases). V dropped 5 bases and J dropped 1 base, with 14 bases sitting between them. The germline V gene encodes CDR1 LNHDA and CDR2 SQIVND (reference sequence). The CDR3 contains 15 residues. CDR3 in amino acids: CASSLNRALNYGYTF. CDR3 sequence (DNA): TGTGCCAGTAGTCTGAACAGGGCCCTTAACTATGGCTACACCTTC.

The chain is built from TRBV27 and TRBJ1-6; perhaps TRBD1 as D (6 bases). V lost 3 bases to trimming and J lost 8 bases, with 17 bases between them. The germline V gene encodes CDR1 MNHEY and CDR2 SMNVEV (reference sequence). The CDR3 has 16 amino acids. The CDR3 reads CASSLGLTGFYSPLHF. Here the CDR3 DNA reads TGTGCCAGCAGTTTGGGGTTGACAGGCTTTTATTCACCCCTCCACTTT.

V gene TRBV13 combines with J gene TRBJ2-3, with 10 bases lining up with TRBD2. Germline CDR1 and CDR2: PRHDT and FYEKMQ (reference sequence). J gave up 1 base and V 4 bases, and 8 bases lay outside the gene matches. The CDR3 covers 17 residues. CDR3 protein: CASSSKTSGSGTDTQYF. DNA of the CDR3: TGTGCCAGCAGCTCGAAGACTAGCGGGTCAGGCACAGATACGCAGTATTTT.

The CDR3 nucleotides are TGTGCCAGCAGCCAAGTGGACATCAGGGCCTATGGCTACACCTTC. The encoded protein is CASSQVDIRAYGYTF. The chain combines TRBV4-2 with TRBJ1-2, with D possibly matching TRBD1 (5 bases). The V end was cut by 1 base, the J end by 4 bases, with 13 bases between. Germline V lookup: CDR1 LGHNA, CDR2 YNFKEQ. CDR3 length equals 15 residues.

V usage is TRBV4-1 and J usage is TRBJ2-1, with a weak D call TRBD2 (6 bases). CDR3 length: 17 residues. Germline CDR1 reads MGHRA; CDR2 reads YSYEKL. Deletions cut 3 bases from V and 1 base from J, with 16 bases between. CDR3 in DNA: TGCGCCAGCAGCCACCCCAGACTAGTTAGATCCTACAATGAGCAGTTCTTC. It is translated as CASSHPRLVRSYNEQFF.

The chain employs TRBV11-2 and TRBJ1-2; the D is unclear. Germline CDR1 is SGHAT and CDR2 is FQNNGV. V lost 1 base to trimming and J lost 5 bases, with 8 bases between them. This CDR3 comprises 13 residues. The CDR3 nucleotides read TGTGCCAGCAGCTTAGGCGCGGATTATGGCTACACCTTC. Its protein product is CASSLGADYGYTF. Supplemented by reference TRBV11-2 and TRBJ1-2, the full variable domain reads EAGVAQSPRYKIIEKRQSVAFWCNPISGHATLYWYQQILGQGPKLLIQFQNNGVVDDSQLPKDRFSAERLKGVDSTLKIQPAKLEDSAVYLCASSLGADYGYTFGSGTRLTVV.

The genes are TRBV28 and TRBJ1-5; possibly TRBD1 for D (5 bases). V was cut by 4 bases and J by 7 bases, with 8 bases left in between. The CDR3 totals 12 residues. CDR1 is MDHEN and CDR2 is SYDVKM in the germline V gene. The CDR3 protein is CASSSGGQPQHF. In DNA form, the CDR3 reads TGTGCCAGCAGTTCGGGGGGACAGCCCCAGCATTTT.

This clone came up a few times. V and J are TRBV25-1 and TRBJ1-4, with a weak D call TRBD1 (5 bases). This CDR3 region has 13 residues. Between the trimmed V and J ends, which lost 3 bases and 14 bases, there was a span of 16 bases. The germline V gene has CDR1 MGHDK and CDR2 SYGVNS. DNA of the CDR3: TGTGCCAGCAGTGATAGGATTGGACAAGGGCTGTTTTTT. Its protein is CASSDRIGQGLFF.

As regards this clone: Other DNA sequences in the same sample also yield this CDR3. This chain links TRBV2 with TRBJ2-7; 10 bases fit TRBD2. The CDR3 totals 16 residues. Looked up from germline, CDR1 is SNHLY and CDR2 is FYNNEI. J lost 5 bases, V lost 1 base, and 8 bases had no gene match. CDR3 residues: CASSEVPAGGPHEQYF. The CDR3 DNA sequence: TGTGCCAGCAGTGAAGTCCCAGCGGGGGGGCCCCACGAGCAGTACTTC.

This chain joins TRBV14 and TRBJ1-4; D unresolved. This CDR3 comprises 15 residues. V shed 3 bases and J shed 7 bases, with 15 bases lying between them. Germline V CDR1 and CDR2: SGHDN, FVKESK. The CDR3 bases are TGTGCCAGCAGCCACGACCGGGGTGTAGGTGAAAAACTGTTTTTT. Amino acids: CASSHDRGVGEKLFF.

This chain connects TRBV19 to TRBJ2-7, with 7 positions matching TRBD1. V dropped 7 bases and J dropped 6; count of bases not matched to a gene: 9. CDR1 is LNHDA, CDR2 SQIVND, per germline (reference sequence). This CDR3 is built from 13 residues. This chain's CDR3 is CASTKSQGSEQYF. As DNA, the CDR3 is TGTGCCAGTACAAAATCACAGGGGAGCGAGCAGTACTTC.

This rearrangement joins TRBV5-1 to TRBJ1-2, with a possible D match to TRBD1 (5 bases). Per germline, CDR1 SGHRS and CDR2 YFSETQ. The CDR3 runs to 15 residues. V was cut by 0 bases and J by 6 bases, with 15 bases left in between. The CDR3 here is CASSLARQLHDGYTF. CDR3 nucleotide sequence: TGCGCCAGCAGCTTGGCCCGACAGTTGCATGATGGCTACACCTTC.

The DNA of the CDR3 is TGCGCCAGCAGCTTGGTTATCGGCGGGACCTACGAGCAGTACTTC. As protein: CASSLVIGGTYEQYF. V usage is TRBV5-1 and J usage is TRBJ2-7, with D maybe TRBD2 (6 bases). This CDR3 comprises 15 residues. V gave up 0 bases and J gave up 2 bases, with 12 bases separating them. CDR1 and CDR2 (germline): SGHRS, YFSETQ.

The V call is TRBV5-5, the J call TRBJ1-2, with 9 bases identical to TRBD1. J was trimmed by 8 bases and V by 3 bases; bases with no gene match: 8. The CDR3 consists of 14 residues. The V gene's germline CDR1 is SGHKS and CDR2 YYEKEE (reference sequence). The DNA of the CDR3 is TGTGCCAGCAGCTCGGGACAGGGCTGGGAAGGCTACACCTTC. It translates to CASSSGQGWEGYTF.

The chain uses TRBV18 and TRBJ2-5; no firm D call. The CDR3 runs 13 residues. Germline V gene data show CDR1 as KGHSH and CDR2 as LQKENI. The V gene lost 3 bases and the J gene lost 4 bases, with 9 bases spanning the gap. Written as DNA, the CDR3 is TGTGCCAGCTCACCGCCAGATGGAGAGACCCAGTACTTC. This encodes CASSPPDGETQYF. Drawing the rest from reference TRBV18 and TRBJ2-5, the complete variable domain is NAGVMQNPRHLVRRRGQEARLRCSPMKGHSHVYWYRQLPEEGLKFMVYLQKENIIDESGMPKERFSAEFPKEGPSILRIQQVVRGDSAAYFCASSPPDGETQYFGPGTRLLVL.

This chain connects TRBV7-7 to TRBJ2-7; 9 bases are shared with TRBD2. The junction had 6 bases not matched to a gene; V was cut back by 5 bases and J by 7 bases. CDR3 length: 13 residues. Germline V CDR1 and CDR2: SSHAT, FNYEAQ (reference sequence). The CDR3 coding sequence is TGTGCCAGCAGCAACCACGCGGGGGGGGAGCAGTACTTC. Encoded protein: CASSNHAGGEQYF.

This clone was detected a few times. The rearrangement links TRBV2 to TRBJ1-3; D unresolved. From germline, CDR1 is SNHLY and CDR2 FYNNEI. This CDR3 is built from 15 residues. V was cut by 4 bases and J by 2 bases, with 12 bases left in between. CDR3 loop: CASSARVSTGNTIYF. Here the CDR3 DNA reads TGTGCCAGCAGTGCACGGGTATCGACTGGAAACACCATATATTTT.

The chain recombines TRBV7-2 with TRBJ2-7; maybe TRBD2 (6 bases). This CDR3 region has 15 residues. From germline, CDR1 is SGHTA and CDR2 FQGNSA. V lost 5 bases to trimming and J lost 6 bases, with 20 bases between them. The CDR3, as DNA: TGTGCCAGCAGCAGACCGGGACTCCAGGGAGCCGAGCAGTACTTC. It is translated as CASSRPGLQGAEQYF.

This sequence joins TRBV7-6 and TRBJ2-5; TRBD2 matches 7 bases. Germline-derived CDR1 and CDR2 are SGHVS and FNYEAQ. The CDR3 length is 14 residues. J lost 2 bases, V lost 0 bases, and 0 bases had no gene match. In DNA form, the CDR3 reads TGTGCCAGCAGCTTAGCGGGAGGGCAAGAGACCCAGTACTTC. Protein sequence: CASSLAGGQETQYF.

The chain uses TRBV11-1 and TRBJ2-5; 7 bases fit TRBD2. Germline lookup yields CDR1 SGHAT and CDR2 FQDESV (reference sequence). The CDR3 has 16 amino acids. Losses at the gene ends were 5 bases for V and 2 bases for J; bases not matched to a gene: 11. The CDR3 coding sequence is TGTGCCAGCAGCCCAGGTGCTAGCGGATTTCAAGAGACCCAGTACTTC. Amino acid sequence: CASSPGASGFQETQYF.

V usage is TRBV7-9 and J usage is TRBJ2-5; tentative D call: TRBD2 (7 bases). V lost 3 bases to trimming and J lost 7 bases, with 12 bases between them. The CDR3 spans 13 residues. The V gene's germline CDR1 is SEHNR and CDR2 FQNEAQ (reference sequence). Here the CDR3 reads CASSFGRGGTQYF. The CDR3 region has the DNA TGTGCCAGCAGCTTCGGAAGGGGGGGGACCCAGTACTTC.

The V gene is TRBV5-3, the J gene TRBJ1-1; tentatively, D is TRBD1 (6 bases). TRBV5-3 is classed as an ORF, of uncertain function. The CDR3 has 15 residues. V lost 4 bases to trimming and J lost 1 base, with 14 bases between them. The CDR3 region is CARSTAGDQNTEAFF. The CDR3 DNA reads as TGTGCCAGAAGCACAGCAGGGGATCAGAACACTGAAGCTTTCTTT.

This chain connects TRBV5-5 to TRBJ1-4; 7 bases match TRBD1. V shed 1 base and J 0 bases; nucleotides not matched to a gene: 15. From germline, CDR1 is SGHKS and CDR2 YYEKEE (reference sequence). The length of the CDR3 is 20 residues. The CDR3 DNA is TGTGCCAGCAGCTTGACCCCGGCGGGACAGCTAACTGCAACTAATGAAAAACTGTTTTTT. As protein: CASSLTPAGQLTATNEKLFF.

The chain recombines TRBV7-7 with TRBJ2-3; D may be TRBD2 (6 bases). Germline V gives CDR1 SSHAT, CDR2 FNYEAQ (reference sequence). The V end was cut by 1 base, the J end by 1 base, with 9 bases between. There are 15 residues in the CDR3. Written as DNA, the CDR3 is TGTGCCAGCAGCTTAGACGGGACTCGCACAGATACGCAGTATTTT. Protein product: CASSLDGTRTDTQYF.